These 21 T cell receptor beta chains share one sample of origin, sequenced in a study of blood T cell repertoires in COVID-19. Using immunoSEQ multiplex PCR, the repertoire was profiled, and TCRdb retains in-frame clones only, with some absent. Of roughly 140,000 clones listed, roughly 81% were seen once; the top ten hold around 8%. The sample consisted of peripheral blood. These receptors were taken from a woman in her sixties with COVID-19, enrolled during active disease.

The genes are TRBV18 and TRBJ2-7; 8 bases agree with TRBD2. The CDR3 length is 14 residues. Germline CDR1 KGHSH, CDR2 LQKENI. J was trimmed by 3 bases and V by 0 bases; bases with no gene match: 1. CDR3 sequence: CASSPPGTSYEQYF. The CDR3 DNA follows: TGTGCCAGCTCACCACCGGGGACTAGCTACGAGCAGTACTTC.

The chain carries TRBV19 and TRBJ1-1; TRBD1 matches at 9 bases. The junction had 9 bases not matched to a gene; V was cut back by 3 bases and J by 7 bases. CDR1 is LNHDA, CDR2 SQIVND, per germline (reference sequence). This CDR3 comprises 15 residues. CDR3 protein: CASSIGETGGDEAFF. As DNA, the CDR3 is TGTGCCAGTAGTATCGGGGAGACAGGGGGAGATGAAGCTTTCTTT.

This chain links TRBV6-4 with TRBJ1-6, with a possible D match to TRBD1 (6 bases). Germline CDR1 reads MRHNA; CDR2 reads SNTAGT. The CDR3 consists of 15 residues. Trimming cost V 0 bases and J 8 bases, with 11 bases left between them. As DNA, the CDR3 is TGTGCCAGCAGTGACTCGGACAGTCGGGATTCACCCCTCCACTTT. Its protein is CASSDSDSRDSPLHF.

The rearrangement uses TRBV11-2 and TRBJ1-4, with a tentative D call TRBD1 (5 bases). Trimming cost V 5 bases and J 7 bases, with 14 bases left between them. The CDR3 runs 14 residues. In germline, CDR1 is SGHAT, CDR2 FQNNGV. CDR3 protein: CASSPAGSPEKLFF. The CDR3 region has the DNA TGTGCCAGCAGCCCCGCAGGGTCACCTGAAAAACTGTTTTTT.

The chain has TRBV6-5 and TRBJ2-3; TRBD2 aligns across 11 bases. Germline V gives CDR1 MNHEY, CDR2 SVGAGI. Unmatched junction bases numbered 4, after V lost 2 bases and J lost 6 bases. The CDR3 totals 15 residues. CDR3 sequence reads: CASSYPSGGRDTQYF. The CDR3, as DNA: TGTGCCAGCAGTTACCCTAGCGGGGGGCGGGATACGCAGTATTTT.

The CDR3 DNA sequence: TGTGCCAGCAACCACAGACAGGGACTGGATTCACCCCTCCACTTT. Translation gives CASNHRQGLDSPLHF. The rearrangement links TRBV6-5 to TRBJ1-6, with 7 positions matching TRBD1. V lost 7 bases to trimming and J lost 8 bases; unmatched junction nucleotides: 11. The CDR3 has 15 residues. CDR1 and CDR2 (germline): MNHEY, SVGAGI.

CDR3 sequence (DNA): TGTGCCACCAGTGATTCGATGGGGGGACAGGGACCGAACACCGGGGAGCTGTTTTTT. The encoded protein is CATSDSMGGQGPNTGELFF. V and J are TRBV24-1 and TRBJ2-2, with 9 bases that match TRBD1. Germline V gives CDR1 KGHDR, CDR2 SFDVKD. Trimming at V came to 2 bases and at J to 0 bases, leaving 9 bases not matched to a gene. The CDR3 runs to 19 residues.

This rearrangement joins TRBV9 to TRBJ2-3, with D unresolved. Germline CDR1 reads SGDLS; CDR2 reads YYNGEE. There are 15 residues in the CDR3. Trimming removed 0 bases at V and 2 bases at J, with 10 bases between. The CDR3 sequence: CASSVDSFPTDTQYF. CDR3 in DNA: TGTGCCAGCAGCGTAGACTCGTTCCCCACAGATACGCAGTATTTT.

The chain carries TRBV11-2 and TRBJ1-2, with 7 bases identical to TRBD1. The junction had 18 bases not matched to a gene; V was cut back by 5 bases and J by 6 bases. The CDR3 has 17 residues. The germline gives CDR1 SGHAT, CDR2 FQNNGV. The DNA of the CDR3 is TGTGCCAGCAGCCACCGACAGGGTTCAGGGATACGAGATGGCTACACCTTC. Its translation is CASSHRQGSGIRDGYTF.

The chain carries TRBV7-7 and TRBJ2-5, with a tentative D call TRBD1 (8 bases). V was pared by 5 bases and J by 3 bases, with 19 bases between. Germline CDR1 reads SSHAT; CDR2 reads FNYEAQ (reference sequence). The CDR3 loop spans 16 amino acids. CDR3 loop: CASSPVGGGQEETQYF. In nucleotides, the CDR3 is TGTGCCAGCAGCCCCGTTGGGGGGGGACAGGAAGAGACCCAGTACTTC.

The chain links TRBV2 to TRBJ2-3, with 7 bases matching TRBD2. Germline V lookup: CDR1 SNHLY, CDR2 FYNNEI. J was trimmed by 5 bases and V by 4 bases; bases with no gene match: 3. The CDR3 length is 13 residues. CDR3: CASSGAGVDTQYF. In nucleotides, the CDR3 is TGTGCCAGCAGTGGCGCGGGAGTAGATACGCAGTATTTT. Using reference TRBV2 and TRBJ2-3 for the parts outside the CDR3, the full variable domain is EPEVTQTPSHQVTQMGQEVILRCVPISNHLYFYWYRQILGQKVEFLVSFYNNEISEKSEIFDDQFSVERPDGSNFTLKIRSTKLEDSAMYFCASSGAGVDTQYFGPGTRLTVL.

The chain couples TRBV3-1 (or the pseudogene TRBV3-2) to TRBJ1-2, with 8 bases lining up with TRBD1. The CDR3 is 17 residues long. V dropped 3 bases and J dropped 0; count of bases not matched to a gene: 9. In germline, CDR1 is LGHDT, CDR2 YNNKEL (reference sequence). CDR3 amino acids: CASSHTSSGGSNYGYTF. The DNA of the CDR3 is TGTGCCAGCAGCCATACGTCTTCAGGGGGCTCTAACTATGGCTACACCTTC.

This sequence joins TRBV19 and TRBJ1-3; possible D gene TRBD1, 6 bases. The V end was cut by 6 bases, the J end by 0 bases, with 12 bases between. Germline V CDR1 and CDR2: LNHDA, SQIVND (reference sequence). The CDR3 runs to 15 residues. CDR3 bases: TGTGCCAGTAGCGGACAGCGGATCTCTGGAAACACCATATATTTT. Residues: CASSGQRISGNTIYF.

The chain uses TRBV6-5 and TRBJ2-5; the match to TRBD1 covers 7 bases. From germline, CDR1 is MNHEY and CDR2 SVGAGI. The CDR3 consists of 14 residues. V was clipped by 7 bases and J by 5 bases; unmatched bases: 10. The CDR3 sequence: CASNPMTGKETQYF. The CDR3 nucleotides read TGTGCCAGCAACCCAATGACAGGGAAGGAGACCCAGTACTTC.

The chain combines TRBV6-5 with TRBJ1-5, with 7 bases that match TRBD1. Germline CDR1 and CDR2: MNHEY and SVGAGI. This CDR3 is 15 amino acids long. V dropped 5 bases and J dropped 7; count of bases not matched to a gene: 11. The CDR3 spells CASSRNRGSRQPQHF. The CDR3 DNA follows: TGTGCCAGCAGTAGGAACAGGGGAAGCAGGCAGCCCCAGCATTTT.

This clone is a singleton in its sample. This chain joins TRBV7-9 and TRBJ1-2; TRBD1 matches 12 bases. This CDR3 comprises 15 residues. Germline V gene lookup returns CDR1 SEHNR and CDR2 FQNEAQ (reference sequence). V dropped 4 bases and J dropped 6; count of bases not matched to a gene: 6. The DNA of the CDR3 is TGTGCCAGCAGCTCTAGGGGGACAGGGGGCAATGGCTACACCTTC. It specifies CASSSRGTGGNGYTF. Based on the CDR3 plus reference TRBV7-9 and TRBJ1-2, the full variable domain is DTGVSQNPRHKITKRGQNVTFRCDPISEHNRLYWYRQTLGQGPEFLTYFQNEAQLEKSRLLSDRFSAERPKGSFSTLEIQRTEQGDSAMYLCASSSRGTGGNGYTFGSGTRLTVV.

This chain links TRBV6-1 with TRBJ1-1; 7 nucleotides align to TRBD1. CDR3 size: 15 residues. Germline trimming cut 1 base from V and 5 bases from J; bases unmatched to any gene: 7. Germline V gives CDR1 MNHNS, CDR2 SASEGT. CDR3 sequence: CASSEVRSRGTEAFF. In DNA, the CDR3 is TGTGCCAGCAGTGAAGTACGGTCCAGGGGGACTGAAGCTTTCTTT.

This clone was seen a handful of times. This rearrangement joins TRBV27 to TRBJ2-7; 7 nucleotides line up with TRBD1. Germline loops: CDR1 MNHEY, CDR2 SMNVEV (reference sequence). After removal of 2 bases from V and 3 bases from J, the junction contained 4 bases not matched to a gene. This CDR3 has 14 amino acids. CDR3 protein: CASSLTGQLYEQYF. The CDR3 region has the DNA TGTGCCAGCAGTTTAACGGGACAGCTCTACGAGCAGTACTTC.

The chain joins TRBV7-9 to TRBJ1-6; TRBD1 agrees at 7 bases. CDR1 and CDR2 (germline): SEHNR, FQNEAQ (reference sequence). CDR3 length: 14 residues. J lost 7 bases, V lost 5 bases, and 5 bases had no gene match. The CDR3 DNA follows: TGTGCCAGCAGCGACAGGGTAGAGAATTCACCCCTCCACTTT. This encodes CASSDRVENSPLHF.

This chain links TRBV18 with TRBJ1-5; D not resolved. The V gene's germline CDR1 is KGHSH and CDR2 LQKENI. The CDR3 runs to 13 residues. V was cut by 4 bases and J by 2 bases, with 6 bases left in between. The CDR3: CASSRGGNQPQHF. In DNA form, the CDR3 reads TGTGCCAGCTCACGGGGAGGCAATCAGCCCCAGCATTTT.

V gene TRBV29-1 combines with J gene TRBJ2-2; 8 bases map to TRBD2. Germline CDR1 reads SQVTM; CDR2 reads ANQGSEA. The CDR3 is made up of 13 amino acids. CDR3 in amino acids: CSGLAADTGELFF. The CDR3 DNA is TGCAGTGGACTAGCCGCGGACACCGGGGAGCTGTTTTTT.